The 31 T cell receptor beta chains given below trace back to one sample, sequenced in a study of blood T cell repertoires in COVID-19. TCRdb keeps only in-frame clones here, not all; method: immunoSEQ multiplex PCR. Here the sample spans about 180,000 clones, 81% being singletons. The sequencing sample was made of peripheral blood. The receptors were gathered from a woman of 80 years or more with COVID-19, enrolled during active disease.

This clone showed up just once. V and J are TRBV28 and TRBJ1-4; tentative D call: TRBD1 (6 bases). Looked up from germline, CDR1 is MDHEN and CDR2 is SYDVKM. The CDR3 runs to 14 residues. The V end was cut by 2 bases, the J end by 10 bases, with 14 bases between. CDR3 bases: TGTGCCAGCAGTTTACGACAGGACCGTGGAAAACTGTTTTTT. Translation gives CASSLRQDRGKLFF.

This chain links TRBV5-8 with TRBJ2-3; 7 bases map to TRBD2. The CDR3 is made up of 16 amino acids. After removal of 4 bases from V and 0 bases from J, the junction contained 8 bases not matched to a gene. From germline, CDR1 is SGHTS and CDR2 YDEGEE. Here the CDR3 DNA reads TGTGCCAGCAGCCAACGGCTCGGGGGGAGCACAGATACGCAGTATTTT. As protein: CASSQRLGGSTDTQYF.

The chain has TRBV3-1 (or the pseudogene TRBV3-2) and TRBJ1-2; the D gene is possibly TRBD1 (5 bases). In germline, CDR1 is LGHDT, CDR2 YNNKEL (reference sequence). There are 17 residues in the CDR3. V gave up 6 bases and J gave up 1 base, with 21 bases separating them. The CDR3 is CASSFFLIGGFNYGYTF. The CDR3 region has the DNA TGTGCCAGCAGTTTTTTTCTGATCGGGGGGTTTAACTATGGCTACACCTTC.

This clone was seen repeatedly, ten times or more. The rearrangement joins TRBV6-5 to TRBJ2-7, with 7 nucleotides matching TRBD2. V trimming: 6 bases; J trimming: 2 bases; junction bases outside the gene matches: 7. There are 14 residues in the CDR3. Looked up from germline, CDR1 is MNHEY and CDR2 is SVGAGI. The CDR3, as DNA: TGTGCCAGCAGCCGGGACTATGAGACCTACGAGCAGTACTTC. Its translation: CASSRDYETYEQYF.

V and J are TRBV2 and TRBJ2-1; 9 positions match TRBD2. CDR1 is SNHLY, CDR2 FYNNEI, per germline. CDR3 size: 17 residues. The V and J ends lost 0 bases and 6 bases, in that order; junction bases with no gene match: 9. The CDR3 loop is CASSEAYSGSRSNEQFF. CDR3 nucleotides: TGTGCCAGCAGTGAAGCGTATAGCGGGAGTAGGTCCAATGAGCAGTTCTTC. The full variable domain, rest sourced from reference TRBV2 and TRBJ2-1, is EPEVTQTPSHQVTQMGQEVILRCVPISNHLYFYWYRQILGQKVEFLVSFYNNEISEKSEIFDDQFSVERPDGSNFTLKIRSTKLEDSAMYFCASSEAYSGSRSNEQFFGPGTRLTVL.

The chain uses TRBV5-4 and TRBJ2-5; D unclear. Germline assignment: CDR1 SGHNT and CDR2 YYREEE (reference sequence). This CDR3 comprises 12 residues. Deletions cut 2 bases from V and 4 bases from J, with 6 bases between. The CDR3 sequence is CASSLQSETQYF. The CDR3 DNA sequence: TGTGCCAGCAGCTTACAATCAGAGACCCAGTACTTC.

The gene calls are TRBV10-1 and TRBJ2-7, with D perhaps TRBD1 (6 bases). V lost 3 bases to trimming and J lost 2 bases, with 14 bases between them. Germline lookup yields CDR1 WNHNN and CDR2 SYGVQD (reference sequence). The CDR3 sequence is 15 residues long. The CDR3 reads CASSEIDRTPYEQYF. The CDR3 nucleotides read TGCGCCAGCAGTGAAATAGACAGGACCCCCTACGAGCAGTACTTC.

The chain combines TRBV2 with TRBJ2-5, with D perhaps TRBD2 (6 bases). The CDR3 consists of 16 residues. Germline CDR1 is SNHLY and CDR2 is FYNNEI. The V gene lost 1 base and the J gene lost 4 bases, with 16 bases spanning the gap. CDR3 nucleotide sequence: TGTGCCAGCAGTGAAGACGCGGGGCGCCTTAGAGAGACCCAGTACTTC. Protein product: CASSEDAGRLRETQYF.

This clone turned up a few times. The CDR3 DNA follows: TGTGCCAGCAGCCAAGAACAGGAGGGCCCCCTGAGCATTCAGTACTTC. Encoded protein: CASSQEQEGPLSIQYF. The rearrangement uses TRBV14 and TRBJ2-4; TRBD2 might be the D (6 bases). CDR1 SGHDN and CDR2 FVKESK come from the germline V gene. The germline V and J ends were trimmed by 0 bases and 9 bases, with 18 bases remaining between them. This CDR3 contains 16 residues. Together with reference TRBV14 and TRBJ2-4, the CDR3 gives the full variable domain: EAGVTQFPSHSVIEKGQTVTLRCDPISGHDNLYWYRRVMGKEIKFLLHFVKESKQDESGMPNNRFLAERTGGTYSTLKVQPAELEDSGVYFCASSQEQEGPLSIQYFGAGTRLSVL.

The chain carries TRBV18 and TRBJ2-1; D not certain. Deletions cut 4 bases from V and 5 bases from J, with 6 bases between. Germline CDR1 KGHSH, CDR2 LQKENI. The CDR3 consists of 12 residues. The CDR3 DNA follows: TGTGCCAGCTCACGGAGCGACAATGAGCAGTTCTTC. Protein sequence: CASSRSDNEQFF.

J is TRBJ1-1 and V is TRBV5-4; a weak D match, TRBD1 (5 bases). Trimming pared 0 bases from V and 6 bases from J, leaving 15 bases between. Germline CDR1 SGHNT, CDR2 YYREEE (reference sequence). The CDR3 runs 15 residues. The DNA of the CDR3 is TGTGCCAGCAGCTTGGCGGGAGTAGGGGCTTCTGAAGCTTTCTTT. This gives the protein CASSLAGVGASEAFF.

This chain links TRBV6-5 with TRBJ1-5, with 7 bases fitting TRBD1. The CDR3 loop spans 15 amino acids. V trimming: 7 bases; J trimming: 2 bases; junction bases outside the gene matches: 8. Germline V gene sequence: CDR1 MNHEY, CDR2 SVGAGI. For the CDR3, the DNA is TGTGCCAGCATCCCCGACAGGGTAGGCAATCAGCCCCAGCATTTT. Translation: CASIPDRVGNQPQHF.

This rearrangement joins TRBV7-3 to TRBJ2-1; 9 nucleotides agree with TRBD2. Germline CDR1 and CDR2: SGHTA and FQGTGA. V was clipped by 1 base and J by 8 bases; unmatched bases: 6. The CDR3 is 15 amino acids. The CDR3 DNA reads TGTGCCAGCAGCTTAAATCCTAGCGGGGTGGATGAGCAGTTCTTC. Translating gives CASSLNPSGVDEQFF.

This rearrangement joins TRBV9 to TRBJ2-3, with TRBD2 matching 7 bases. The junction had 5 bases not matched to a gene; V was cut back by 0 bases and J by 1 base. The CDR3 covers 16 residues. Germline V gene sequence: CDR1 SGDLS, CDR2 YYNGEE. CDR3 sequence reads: CASSVGSGGRTDTQYF. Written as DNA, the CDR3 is TGTGCCAGCAGCGTAGGATCGGGGGGACGCACAGATACGCAGTATTTT.

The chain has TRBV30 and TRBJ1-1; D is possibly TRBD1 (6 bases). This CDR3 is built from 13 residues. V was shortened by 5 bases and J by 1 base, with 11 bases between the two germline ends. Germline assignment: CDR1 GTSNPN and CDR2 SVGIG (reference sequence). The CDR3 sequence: CAWDKQGNTEAFF. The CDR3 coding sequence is TGTGCCTGGGACAAACAGGGGAACACTGAAGCTTTCTTT.

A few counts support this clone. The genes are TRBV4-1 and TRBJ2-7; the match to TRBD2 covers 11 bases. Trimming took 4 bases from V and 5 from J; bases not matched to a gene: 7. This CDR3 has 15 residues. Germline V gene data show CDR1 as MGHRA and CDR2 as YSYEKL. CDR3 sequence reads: CASSPRLAGLDEQYF. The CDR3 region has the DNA TGCGCCAGCAGCCCCAGACTAGCGGGACTCGACGAGCAGTACTTC.

As DNA, the CDR3 is TGTGCCAGCAGTCAGGGGGGCCCGGGCTACACCTTC. Amino acid sequence: CASSQGGPGYTF. V gene TRBV6-5 combines with J gene TRBJ1-2, with 7 bases that match TRBD1. Germline CDR1 MNHEY, CDR2 SVGAGI. The CDR3 sequence is 12 residues long. Trimming removed 5 bases from V and 8 bases from J; junction bases left unmatched: 5.

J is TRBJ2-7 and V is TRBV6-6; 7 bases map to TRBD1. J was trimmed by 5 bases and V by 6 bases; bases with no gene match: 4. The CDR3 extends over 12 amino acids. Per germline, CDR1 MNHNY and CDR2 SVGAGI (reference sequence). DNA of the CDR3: TGTGCCAGCAGCAAGACAGGGAACGAGCAGTACTTC. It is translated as CASSKTGNEQYF.

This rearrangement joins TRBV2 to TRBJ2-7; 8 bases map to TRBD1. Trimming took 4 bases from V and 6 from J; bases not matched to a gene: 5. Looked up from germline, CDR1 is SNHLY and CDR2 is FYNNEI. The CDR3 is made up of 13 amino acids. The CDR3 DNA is TGTGCCAGCAGTGGACAGGGGTTCTCCGAGCAGTACTTC. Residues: CASSGQGFSEQYF.

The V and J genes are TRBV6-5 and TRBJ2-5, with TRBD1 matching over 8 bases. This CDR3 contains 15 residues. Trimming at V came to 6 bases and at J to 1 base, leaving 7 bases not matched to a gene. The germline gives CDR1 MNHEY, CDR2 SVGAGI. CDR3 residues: CASSNTGGPQETQYF. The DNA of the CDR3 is TGTGCCAGCAGCAATACAGGGGGTCCCCAAGAGACCCAGTACTTC.

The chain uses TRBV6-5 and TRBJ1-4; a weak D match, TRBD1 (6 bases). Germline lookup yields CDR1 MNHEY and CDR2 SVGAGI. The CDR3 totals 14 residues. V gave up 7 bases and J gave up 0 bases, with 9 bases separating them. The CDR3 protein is CASKTGTTNEKLFF. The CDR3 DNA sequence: TGTGCCAGCAAGACAGGAACAACTAATGAAAAACTGTTTTTT.

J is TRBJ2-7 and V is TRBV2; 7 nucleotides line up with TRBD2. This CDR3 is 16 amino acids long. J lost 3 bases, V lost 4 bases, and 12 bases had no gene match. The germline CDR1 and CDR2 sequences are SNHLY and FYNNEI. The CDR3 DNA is TGTGCCAGCAGTGCCGGGGAGGGGCGGTTAGACTACGAGCAGTACTTC. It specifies CASSAGEGRLDYEQYF.

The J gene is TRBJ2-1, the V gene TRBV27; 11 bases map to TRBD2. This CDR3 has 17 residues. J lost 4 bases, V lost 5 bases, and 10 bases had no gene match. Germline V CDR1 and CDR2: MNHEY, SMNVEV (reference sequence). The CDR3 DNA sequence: TGTGCCAGCAGTAGAGCTAGCGGGAGGTCCTTATACAATGAGCAGTTCTTC. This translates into CASSRASGRSLYNEQFF.

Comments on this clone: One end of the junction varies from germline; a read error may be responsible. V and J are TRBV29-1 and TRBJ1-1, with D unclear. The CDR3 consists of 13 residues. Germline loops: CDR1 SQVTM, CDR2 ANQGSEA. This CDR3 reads CSVEMVVNSEAFF. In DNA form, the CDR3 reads TGCAGCGTTGAAATGGTGGTGAACAGTGAAGCTTTCTTT.

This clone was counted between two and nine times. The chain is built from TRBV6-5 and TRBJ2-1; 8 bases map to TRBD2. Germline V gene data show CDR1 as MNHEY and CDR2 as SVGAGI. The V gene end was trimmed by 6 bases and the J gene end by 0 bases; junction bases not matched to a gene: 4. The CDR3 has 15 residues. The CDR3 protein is CASSTSGSSYNEQFF. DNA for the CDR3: TGTGCCAGCAGCACCAGCGGGAGCTCCTACAATGAGCAGTTCTTC.

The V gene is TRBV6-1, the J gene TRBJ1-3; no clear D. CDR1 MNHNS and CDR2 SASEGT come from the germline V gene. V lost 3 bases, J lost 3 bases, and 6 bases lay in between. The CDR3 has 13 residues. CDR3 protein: CASSDGVGNTIYF. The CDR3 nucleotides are TGTGCCAGCAGTGACGGGGTTGGAAACACCATATATTTT.

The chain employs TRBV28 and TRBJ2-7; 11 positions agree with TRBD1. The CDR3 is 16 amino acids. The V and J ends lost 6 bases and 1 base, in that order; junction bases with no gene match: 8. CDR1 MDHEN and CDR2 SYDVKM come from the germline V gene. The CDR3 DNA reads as TGTGCCAGCAGCGGAGTAGGGGACAGGGGGTCCTACGAGCAGTACTTC. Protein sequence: CASSGVGDRGSYEQYF.

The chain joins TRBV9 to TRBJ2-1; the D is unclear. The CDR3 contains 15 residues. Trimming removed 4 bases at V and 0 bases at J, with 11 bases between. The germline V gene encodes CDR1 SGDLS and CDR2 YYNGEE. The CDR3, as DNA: TGTGCCAGCAGCCCTCACCTGGCCTCCTACAATGAGCAGTTCTTC. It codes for CASSPHLASYNEQFF.

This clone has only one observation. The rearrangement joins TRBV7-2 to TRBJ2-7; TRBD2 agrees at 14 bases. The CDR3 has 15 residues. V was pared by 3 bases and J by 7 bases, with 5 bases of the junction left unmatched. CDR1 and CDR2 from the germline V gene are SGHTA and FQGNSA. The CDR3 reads CASSFKGLAGVEQYF. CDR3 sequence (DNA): TGTGCCAGCAGCTTTAAGGGACTAGCGGGAGTTGAGCAGTACTTC. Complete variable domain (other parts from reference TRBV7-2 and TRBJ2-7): GAGVSQSPSNKVTEKGKDVELRCDPISGHTALYWYRQSLGQGLEFLIYFQGNSAPDKSGLPSDRFSAERTGGSVSTLTIQRTQQEDSAVYLCASSFKGLAGVEQYFGPGTRLTVT.

CDR3: CASSPREGATNEKLFF. Here the CDR3 DNA reads TGTGCCAGCTCACCACGAGAGGGGGCAACTAATGAAAAACTGTTTTTT. This sequence joins TRBV18 and TRBJ1-4, with TRBD1 as a possible D gene (6 bases). The CDR3 loop spans 16 amino acids. CDR1 KGHSH and CDR2 LQKENI come from the germline V gene. Trimming removed 1 base at V and 0 bases at J, with 9 bases between. Supplemented by reference TRBV18 and TRBJ1-4, the full variable domain reads NAGVMQNPRHLVRRRGQEARLRCSPMKGHSHVYWYRQLPEEGLKFMVYLQKENIIDESGMPKERFSAEFPKEGPSILRIQQVVRGDSAAYFCASSPREGATNEKLFFGSGTQLSVL.

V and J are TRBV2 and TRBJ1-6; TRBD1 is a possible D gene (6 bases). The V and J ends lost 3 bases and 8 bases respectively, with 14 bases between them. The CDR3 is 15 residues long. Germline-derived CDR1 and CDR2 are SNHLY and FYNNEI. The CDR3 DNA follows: TGTGCCAGCAGTGACCCAGGACAGTCTGATTCACCCCTCCACTTT. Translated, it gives CASSDPGQSDSPLHF.